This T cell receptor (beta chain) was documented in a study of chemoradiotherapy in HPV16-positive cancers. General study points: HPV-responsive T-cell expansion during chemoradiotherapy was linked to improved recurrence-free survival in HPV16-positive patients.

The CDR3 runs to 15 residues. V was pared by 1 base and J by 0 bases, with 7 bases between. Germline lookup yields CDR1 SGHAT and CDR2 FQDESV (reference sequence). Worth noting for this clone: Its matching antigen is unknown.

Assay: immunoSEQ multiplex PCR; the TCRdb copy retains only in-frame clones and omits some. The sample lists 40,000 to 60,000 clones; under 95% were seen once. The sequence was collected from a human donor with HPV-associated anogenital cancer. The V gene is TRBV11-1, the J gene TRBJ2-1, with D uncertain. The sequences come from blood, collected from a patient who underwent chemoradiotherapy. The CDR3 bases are TGTGCCAGCAGCTTAGAGGCCAGCTCCTACAATGAGCAGTTCTTC. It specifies CASSLEASSYNEQFF. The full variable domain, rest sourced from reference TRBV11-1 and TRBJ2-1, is EAEVAQSPRYKITEKSQAVAFWCDPISGHATLYWYRQILGQGPELLVQFQDESVVDDSQLPKDRFSAERLKGVDSTLKIQPAELGDSAMYLCASSLEASSYNEQFFGPGTRLTVL.